This entry features one TCR beta chain sequence. Its antigen remains unknown. Clones were sequenced by immunoSEQ multiplex PCR, and TCRdb holds only the in-frame ones, with some missing. The data show approximately 82,000 clones, 95% seen once. From germline, CDR1 is SNHLY and CDR2 FYNNEI. V lost 4 bases, J lost 6 bases, and 10 bases lay in between. The CDR3 is 13 amino acids. The data are from a study of cytomegalovirus exposure and HLA in healthy donors. Study background: It was reported in a later analysis that the approximately 110 validation repertoires used the same platform as the 550 to 800 first-cohort repertoires.

Findings and caveats of the study: Some public TCRs appeared in many individuals, while most sequences were rare. Researchers catalogued roughly 170 TCR beta chains as cytomegalovirus-associated.

This TCR came from a woman in her late teens or twenties in good health and CMV-seronegative. Sample: PBMCs. The chain is built from TRBV2 and TRBJ1-5, with a tentative D call TRBD1 (5 bases). The CDR3, as DNA: TGTGCCAGCAGTGTGCAGGGCAGTCAGCCCCAGCATTTT. It translates to CASSVQGSQPQHF.